One and the same sample provided the 21 T cell receptor beta chains below, sequenced in a study of post-analysis software for immune sequencing data. The study, taken as a whole, reports: Roughly 5 TRBV segments occurring more often in patients than controls included TRBV5-6, TRBV5-1 and TRBV20-1.

The antigens these receptors bind are not known. Unique molecular identifiers had been added to the TCR beta cDNA libraries. TCRdb processed the PCR reads anew with MiXCR; each CDR3 protein has one entry. The sample contains 820,000 or so distinct CDR3 sequences, approximately 53% of which appear only once. The sequenced sample was blood. The origin of the receptors is a girl aged 5-17 years with multiple sclerosis.

The chain recombines TRBV29-1 with TRBJ2-5, with 9 bases identical to TRBD2. The V gene's germline CDR1 is SQVTM and CDR2 ANQGSEA. The CDR3 has 15 amino acids. With 3 bases clipped from V and 5 bases from J, the junction kept 10 bases outside the gene matches. CDR3 sequence (DNA): TGCAGCGTTGATGATCGGCGGGGGGGCTTGGAGACCCAGTACTTC. Amino acids: CSVDDRRGGLETQYF. Supplemented by reference TRBV29-1 and TRBJ2-5, the full variable domain reads SAVISQKPSRDICQRGTSLTIQCQVDSQVTMMFWYRQQPGQSLTLIATANQGSEATYESGFVIDKFPISRPNLTFSTLTVSNMSPEDSSIYLCSVDDRRGGLETQYFGPGTRLLVL.

The J gene is TRBJ2-5, the V gene TRBV5-1; D is ambiguous. Trimming cost V 5 bases and J 11 bases, with 19 bases left between them. The CDR3 is made up of 13 amino acids. CDR1 SGHRS and CDR2 YFSETQ come from the germline V gene. The CDR3 sequence is CASRRIRTSKQYF. CDR3 sequence (DNA): TGCGCCAGCAGACGGATTAGAACCAGCAAGCAGTACTTC.

This clonotype turned up a few times. The chain couples TRBV7-9 to TRBJ2-7, with TRBD1 matching 12 bases. The V segment lost 4 bases and the J segment 2 bases; nucleotides outside the gene matches: 3. CDR1 is SEHNR and CDR2 is FQNEAQ in the germline V gene (reference sequence). This CDR3 contains 15 residues. For the CDR3, the DNA is TGTGCCAGCAGCTCTGGGACAGGGGGCCCCTACGAGCAGTACTTC. It yields the protein CASSSGTGGPYEQYF.

This chain connects TRBV5-1 to TRBJ1-2, with a weak D call TRBD1 (5 bases). This CDR3 is 14 amino acids long. V lost 1 base, J lost 2 bases, and 9 bases lay in between. In germline, CDR1 is SGHRS, CDR2 YFSETQ. DNA of the CDR3: TGCGCCAGCAGCTTGCAGGGTGACAACTATGGCTACACCTTC. It is translated as CASSLQGDNYGYTF.

This clonotype showed up just once. The V call is TRBV2, the J call TRBJ2-7; 10 bases agree with TRBD1. CDR3 size: 14 residues. From germline, CDR1 is SNHLY and CDR2 FYNNEI. Trimming cost V 7 bases and J 3 bases; bases outside gene matches: 6. Written as DNA, the CDR3 is TGTGCCAGCATTACCGGGACAGGGGACTACGAGCAGTACTTC. Its translation is CASITGTGDYEQYF.

This chain uses TRBV3-1 with TRBJ1-2; 7 positions match TRBD1. V lost 4 bases to trimming and J lost 6 bases; unmatched junction nucleotides: 8. The CDR3 has 14 residues. Per the germline V gene, CDR1 is LGHDT and CDR2 is YNNKEL (reference sequence). The CDR3 DNA reads TGTGCCAGCAGCCTAACCCAGACAGGGAATGGCTACACCTTC. It yields the protein CASSLTQTGNGYTF.

The chain recombines TRBV20-1 with TRBJ2-4, with D unclear. CDR1 is DFQATT, CDR2 SNEGSKA, per germline (reference sequence). Trimming removed 0 bases at V and 5 bases at J, with 11 bases between. This CDR3 is 14 amino acids long. In DNA, the CDR3 is TGCAGTGCTAGAGATCGCAGAAGCCAAAACATTCAGTACTTC. Protein: CSARDRRSQNIQYF.

This clonotype was seen just once. The J gene is TRBJ2-3, the V gene TRBV10-1; TRBD2 might be the D (5 bases). The CDR3 contains 13 residues. With 2 bases removed from V and 4 bases from J, the gap between germline ends came to 7 bases. Looked up from germline, CDR1 is WNHNN and CDR2 is SYGVQD (reference sequence). The CDR3 DNA sequence: TGCGCCAGCAGTGAGGGGAGCGCAGATACGCAGTATTTT. It translates to CASSEGSADTQYF.

The chain is built from TRBV5-1 and TRBJ2-1, with 11 positions matching TRBD2. Looked up from germline, CDR1 is SGHRS and CDR2 is YFSETQ. The CDR3 has 18 amino acids. J gave up 7 bases and V 0 bases, and 12 bases lay outside the gene matches. The CDR3: CASSLGPFTSGRGNEQFF. DNA of the CDR3: TGCGCCAGCAGCTTGGGCCCCTTCACTAGCGGGAGAGGGAATGAGCAGTTCTTC.

This sequence joins TRBV12-3 or TRBV12-4 and TRBJ1-2, with D possibly being TRBD1 (6 bases). CDR3 length equals 14 residues. Trimming left V 5 bases short and J 4 bases short, with 14 bases between. The CDR3: CASSRYTGPYGYTF. The CDR3 DNA is TGTGCCAGCAGTAGATATACAGGGCCCTATGGCTACACCTTC.

The V call is TRBV29-1, the J call TRBJ1-2; D gene ambiguous. In germline, CDR1 is SQVTM, CDR2 ANQGSEA. Trimming removed 3 bases at V and 0 bases at J, with 2 bases between. CDR3 length: 11 residues. DNA of the CDR3: TGCAGCGTTGATTCTAACTATGGCTACACCTTC. Protein sequence: CSVDSNYGYTF.

This clonotype was observed a few times. The V and J genes are TRBV20-1 and TRBJ2-3, with a weak D call TRBD1 (5 bases). Germline CDR1 is DFQATT and CDR2 is SNEGSKA (reference sequence). The CDR3 contains 14 residues. V was shortened by 6 bases and J by 0 bases, with 13 bases between the two germline ends. The CDR3 protein is CSASRTLSTDTQYF. CDR3 DNA: TGCAGTGCAAGCCGGACACTTAGCACAGATACGCAGTATTTT.

J is TRBJ1-1 and V is TRBV28; D might be TRBD1 (6 bases). Germline V gene sequence: CDR1 MDHEN, CDR2 SYDVKM. The CDR3 totals 13 residues. Between the trimmed V and J ends, which lost 6 bases and 4 bases, there was a span of 12 bases. The CDR3 here is CASRNTGPTEAFF. Written as DNA, the CDR3 is TGTGCCAGCAGAAATACAGGGCCCACTGAAGCTTTCTTT.

The chain is built from TRBV4-2 and TRBJ1-2; 8 bases agree with TRBD1. Germline V gene lookup returns CDR1 LGHNA and CDR2 YNFKEQ. This CDR3 has 15 residues. J was trimmed by 2 bases and V by 1 base; bases with no gene match: 3. The CDR3 loop is CASSQARGQNYGYTF. The CDR3 coding sequence is TGTGCCAGCAGCCAAGCCAGGGGGCAGAACTATGGCTACACCTTC.

The CDR3 nucleotides read TGTGCCAGCAGTTACTCGAAAGGACAGGGAACCCTCCACTTT. Its translation is CASSYSKGQGTLHF. The J gene is TRBJ1-6, the V gene TRBV6-5; 8 bases are shared with TRBD1. Germline V lookup: CDR1 MNHEY, CDR2 SVGAGI. V lost 0 bases, J lost 14 bases, and 6 bases stayed unmatched. CDR3 size: 14 residues.

The CDR3 sequence is CSARRDRGETQYF. CDR3 DNA sequence: TGCAGTGCTAGAAGAGACAGAGGGGAGACCCAGTACTTC. This rearrangement joins TRBV20-1 to TRBJ2-7; D might be TRBD1 or TRBD2, each matching 5 bases. The end of the DNA fits TRBJ2-5 better, so the J call may be wrong. Germline V CDR1 and CDR2: DFQATT, SNEGSKA (reference sequence). The CDR3 is 13 residues long.

The rearrangement uses TRBV5-6 and TRBJ2-7; 9 bases fit TRBD2. Trimming at V came to 4 bases and at J to 2 bases, leaving 7 bases not matched to a gene. Germline V CDR1 and CDR2: SGHDT, YYEEEE. The CDR3 has 15 amino acids. CDR3 sequence: CASSQHSGRTYEQYF. DNA of the CDR3: TGTGCCAGCAGCCAACATAGCGGGAGAACCTACGAGCAGTACTTC.

This chain uses TRBV27 with TRBJ1-2, with D maybe TRBD1 (5 bases). The CDR3 has 15 amino acids. CDR1 and CDR2 (germline): MNHEY, SMNVEV (reference sequence). Deletions cut 6 bases from V and 8 bases from J, with 22 bases between. The CDR3 DNA reads TGTGCCAGCAGCTTTACCCCCATAACCGGGGGAGGCTACACCTTC. Translating it yields CASSFTPITGGGYTF.

CDR3 DNA: TGCGCCAGCAGCCAAGTCGGTGCAGGACGTGACGAGCAGTACTTC. The encoded protein is CASSQVGAGRDEQYF. The chain couples TRBV4-1 to TRBJ2-7, with D unclear. Trimming shortened V by 1 base and J by 5 bases, and 15 bases separated the two germline ends. CDR3 size: 15 residues. The germline V gene has CDR1 MGHRA and CDR2 YSYEKL.

The chain carries TRBV7-6 and TRBJ2-7; no clear D. Germline V CDR1 and CDR2: SGHVS, FNYEAQ. V was trimmed by 2 bases and J by 0 bases, leaving 11 bases between them. The CDR3 length is 15 residues. For the CDR3, the DNA is TGTGCCAGCAGCTTATCCCCGAGGAGCTCCTACGAGCAGTACTTC. Its translation is CASSLSPRSSYEQYF.

The V gene is TRBV13, the J gene TRBJ2-7; D tentatively fits TRBD1 or TRBD2 (6 bases each). Trimming removed 5 bases at V and 0 bases at J, with 17 bases between. Germline CDR1 is PRHDT and CDR2 is FYEKMQ (reference sequence). The CDR3 extends over 16 amino acids. The CDR3 spells CASSLRGPSFSYEQYF. In nucleotides, the CDR3 is TGTGCCAGCAGCCTCCGGGGGCCATCATTCTCCTACGAGCAGTACTTC.